This T cell receptor (beta chain) was obtained from a study of blood T cell repertoires in COVID-19. Study overall: There were acute and convalescent COVID-19 samples, and they came from the United States, Italy and Spain.

Profiling relied on immunoSEQ multiplex PCR, and the TCRdb table lists in-frame clones only, not all of them. The sample has almost 250,000 clones; 75% to 90% are singletons. Individuals drawn from 24 US areas were about 18 to 100 years old. Each participant's cohort was designated according to participant-reported clinical history. Cohort 3 donors were reported recovered after two negative PCRs, clearance, or symptom resolution. The length of the CDR3 is 20 residues. Trimming cost V 4 bases and J 0 bases, with 23 bases left between them. Germline CDR1 and CDR2: SGHRS and YFSETQ. Sequenced input: PBMCs or T cells enriched from blood (not recorded which). This clonotype was sampled from a woman in her 30s who had recovered from COVID-19. The chain uses TRBV5-1 and TRBJ1-6; possibly TRBD1 for D (5 bases). The DNA for the CDR3 is TGCGCCAGCAGCCGCAGGACACCTAAAACTTCAAGCTCCTATAATTCACCCCTCCACTTT. Its protein is CASSRRTPKTSSSYNSPLHF. The full variable domain, rest sourced from reference TRBV5-1 and TRBJ1-6, is KAGVTQTPRYLIKTRGQQVTLSCSPISGHRSVSWYQQTPGQGLQFLFEYFSETQRNKGNFPGRFSGRQFSNSRSEMNVSTLELGDSALYLCASSRRTPKTSSSYNSPLHFGNGTRLTVT.